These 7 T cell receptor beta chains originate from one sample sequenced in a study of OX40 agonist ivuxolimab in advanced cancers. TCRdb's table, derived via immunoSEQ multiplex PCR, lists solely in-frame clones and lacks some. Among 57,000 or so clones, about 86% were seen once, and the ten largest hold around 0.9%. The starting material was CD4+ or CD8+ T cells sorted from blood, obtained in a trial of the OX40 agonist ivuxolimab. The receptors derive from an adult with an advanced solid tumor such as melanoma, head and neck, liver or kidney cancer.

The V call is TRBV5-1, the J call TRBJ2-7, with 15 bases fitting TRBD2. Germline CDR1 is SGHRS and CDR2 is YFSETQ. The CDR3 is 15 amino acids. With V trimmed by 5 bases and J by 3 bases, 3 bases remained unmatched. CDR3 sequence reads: CASRQGLAGGYEQYF. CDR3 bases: TGCGCCAGCAGACAGGGACTAGCGGGAGGCTACGAGCAGTACTTC.

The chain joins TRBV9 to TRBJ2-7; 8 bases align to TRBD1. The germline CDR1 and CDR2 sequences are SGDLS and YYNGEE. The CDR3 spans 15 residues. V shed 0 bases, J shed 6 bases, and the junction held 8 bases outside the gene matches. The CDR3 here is CASSVAETGVGEQYF. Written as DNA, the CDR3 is TGTGCCAGCAGCGTAGCGGAGACAGGGGTGGGCGAGCAGTACTTC.

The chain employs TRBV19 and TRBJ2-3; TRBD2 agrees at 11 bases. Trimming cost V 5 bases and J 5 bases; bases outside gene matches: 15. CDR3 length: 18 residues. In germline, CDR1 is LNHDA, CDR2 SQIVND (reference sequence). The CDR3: CASSVWPPTSGSEDTQYF. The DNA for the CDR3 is TGTGCCAGTAGTGTATGGCCCCCAACTAGCGGGAGTGAAGATACGCAGTATTTT. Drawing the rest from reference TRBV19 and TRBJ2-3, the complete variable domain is DGGITQSPKYLFRKEGQNVTLSCEQNLNHDAMYWYRQDPGQGLRLIYYSQIVNDFQKGDIAEGYSVSREKKESFPLTVTSAQKNPTAFYLCASSVWPPTSGSEDTQYFGPGTRLTVL.

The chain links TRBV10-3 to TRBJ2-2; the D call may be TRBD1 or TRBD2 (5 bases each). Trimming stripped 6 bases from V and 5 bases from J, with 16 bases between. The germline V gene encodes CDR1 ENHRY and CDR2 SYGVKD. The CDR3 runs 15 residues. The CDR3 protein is CAIRGGTPGTGELFF. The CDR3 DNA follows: TGTGCCATCAGGGGTGGGACCCCAGGTACCGGGGAGCTGTTTTTT.

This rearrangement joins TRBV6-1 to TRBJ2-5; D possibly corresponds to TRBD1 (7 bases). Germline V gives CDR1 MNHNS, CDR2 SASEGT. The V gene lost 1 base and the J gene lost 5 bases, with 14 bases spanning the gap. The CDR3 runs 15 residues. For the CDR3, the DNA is TGTGCCAGCAGTGAAGGGTCCAGGGGGAGGGAGACCCAGTACTTC. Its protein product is CASSEGSRGRETQYF.

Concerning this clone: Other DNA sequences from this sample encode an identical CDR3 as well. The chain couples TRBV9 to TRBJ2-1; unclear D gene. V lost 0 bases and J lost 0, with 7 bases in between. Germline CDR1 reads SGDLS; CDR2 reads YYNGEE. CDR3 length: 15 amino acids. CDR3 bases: TGTGCCAGCAGCGTAGCGGGTGGCTCCTACAATGAGCAGTTCTTC. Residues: CASSVAGGSYNEQFF.

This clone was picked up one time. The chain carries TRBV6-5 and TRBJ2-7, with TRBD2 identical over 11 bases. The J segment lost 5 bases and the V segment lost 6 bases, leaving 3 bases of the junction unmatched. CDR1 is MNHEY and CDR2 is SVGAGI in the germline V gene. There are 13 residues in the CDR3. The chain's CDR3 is CASRTSGKHEQYF. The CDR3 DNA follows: TGTGCCAGCAGGACTAGCGGGAAACACGAGCAGTACTTC.